These 18 T cell receptor beta chains came from one sample sequenced in a study of blood T cell repertoires in COVID-19. Sequencing used immunoSEQ multiplex PCR; TCRdb keeps in-frame clones, though not all of them. Among approximately 250,000 clones listed, approximately 90% were seen once. Material for sequencing was PBMCs or T cells enriched from blood (not recorded which). The receptors were sampled from a woman aged 25 to 45 with acute COVID-19.

This rearrangement joins TRBV4-1 to TRBJ2-3; the match to TRBD1 covers 10 bases. V gave up 2 bases and J gave up 0 bases; unmatched junction bases: 5. There are 17 residues in the CDR3. Germline V gene data show CDR1 as MGHRA and CDR2 as YSYEKL. CDR3 sequence reads: CASSQRGQGTSTDTQYF. CDR3 DNA: TGCGCCAGCAGCCAACGGGGACAGGGGACTAGCACAGATACGCAGTATTTT.

The chain employs TRBV7-9 and TRBJ1-6; D gene unclear. Germline CDR1 reads SEHNR; CDR2 reads FQNEAQ (reference sequence). The CDR3 runs to 16 residues. The V end was cut by 2 bases, the J end by 8 bases, with 16 bases between. CDR3 amino acids: CASSLILSLSDSPLHF. CDR3 coding DNA: TGTGCCAGCAGCTTAATTTTGAGCCTCTCGGATTCACCCCTCCACTTT.

The chain joins TRBV2 to TRBJ1-2, with 7 nucleotides matching TRBD1. The CDR3 spans 13 residues. Germline-derived CDR1 and CDR2 are SNHLY and FYNNEI. The V gene end was trimmed by 6 bases and the J gene end by 2 bases; junction bases not matched to a gene: 3. The CDR3 bases are TGTGCCAGCAGAGGGACAGCAAACTATGGCTACACCTTC. This translates into CASRGTANYGYTF.

The gene calls are TRBV19 and TRBJ2-7, with D perhaps matching TRBD1 (5 bases). The CDR3 contains 15 residues. From germline, CDR1 is LNHDA and CDR2 SQIVND (reference sequence). V gave up 6 bases and J gave up 4 bases, with 19 bases separating them. The CDR3 nucleotides read TGTGCCAGTAGGACAGTGGGCCCAGCAGGGTACGAGCAGTACTTC. Its protein is CASRTVGPAGYEQYF.

V is TRBV12-3 or TRBV12-4 and J is TRBJ2-1; no reliable D call. This CDR3 comprises 13 residues. With 4 bases removed from V and 1 base from J, the gap between germline ends came to 5 bases. The CDR3 DNA sequence: TGTGCCAGCAGTTCCGGTTCCTACAATGAGCAGTTCTTC. It translates to CASSSGSYNEQFF.

The rearrangement joins TRBV28 to TRBJ2-2, with D maybe TRBD1 (5 bases). V shed 2 bases and J shed 6 bases, with 16 bases lying between them. The CDR3 has 16 amino acids. Germline-derived CDR1 and CDR2 are MDHEN and SYDVKM. Here the CDR3 reads CASSLNSAGKSGELFF. The CDR3 bases are TGTGCCAGCAGTTTAAATTCGGCAGGGAAGTCCGGGGAGCTGTTTTTT.

The genes are TRBV5-4 and TRBJ1-4, with TRBD1 matching 9 bases. This CDR3 comprises 15 residues. CDR1 and CDR2 from the germline V gene are SGHNT and YYREEE (reference sequence). Trimming cost V 4 bases and J 4 bases; bases outside gene matches: 5. CDR3 sequence: CASSPTGQGNEKLFF. The CDR3 bases are TGTGCCAGCAGCCCAACGGGACAGGGTAATGAAAAACTGTTTTTT.

This chain uses TRBV28 with TRBJ2-1; TRBD1 aligns across 7 bases. The V segment lost 2 bases and the J segment 4 bases; nucleotides outside the gene matches: 5. CDR3 length: 15 residues. Per the germline V gene, CDR1 is MDHEN and CDR2 is SYDVKM. The CDR3 DNA follows: TGTGCCAGCAGTTTAGCCGGGACAGAGTACAATGAGCAGTTCTTC. As protein: CASSLAGTEYNEQFF.

This chain joins TRBV3-1 (or the pseudogene TRBV3-2) and TRBJ2-7, with D maybe TRBD2 (6 bases). Germline V gives CDR1 LGHDT, CDR2 YNNKEL (reference sequence). This CDR3 is built from 15 residues. V gave up 7 bases and J gave up 3 bases, with 19 bases separating them. In DNA form, the CDR3 reads TGTGCCAGCACCTTAAGAGGGCAGGGAGGCTACGAGCAGTACTTC. This encodes CASTLRGQGGYEQYF.

The chain uses TRBV11-2 and TRBJ1-2; D is unclear. Trimming left V 0 bases short and J 4 bases short, with 9 bases between. CDR1 SGHAT and CDR2 FQNNGV come from the germline V gene. The CDR3 has 14 amino acids. The CDR3: CASSLDHRFYGYTF. DNA of the CDR3: TGTGCCAGCAGCTTAGATCACCGGTTCTATGGCTACACCTTC.

This clone has only one observation. V usage is TRBV13 and J usage is TRBJ2-1; possible D gene TRBD2, 6 bases. V dropped 7 bases and J dropped 4 bases, with 17 bases sitting between them. Germline CDR1 reads PRHDT; CDR2 reads FYEKMQ (reference sequence). The CDR3 runs 15 residues. The CDR3 is CASTGELTRYNEQFF. CDR3 in DNA: TGTGCCAGCACTGGGGAGCTGACTAGGTACAATGAGCAGTTCTTC. Full variable domain (outside the CDR3, taken from reference TRBV13 and TRBJ2-1): AAGVIQSPRHLIKEKRETATLKCYPIPRHDTVYWYQQGPGQDPQFLISFYEKMQSDKGSIPDRFSAQQFSDYHSELNMSSLELGDSALYFCASTGELTRYNEQFFGPGTRLTVL.

As for this clone: The same CDR3 also results from other DNA sequences found in this sample. The chain is built from TRBV7-9 and TRBJ2-1; TRBD2 matches 10 bases. Germline V gene data show CDR1 as SEHNR and CDR2 as FQNEAQ (reference sequence). This CDR3 is built from 16 residues. V dropped 11 bases and J dropped 1; count of bases not matched to a gene: 11. Here the CDR3 reads CASSPRTSGSYNEQFF. The DNA for the CDR3 is TGTGCCTCTTCCCCCCGGACTAGCGGTTCCTACAATGAGCAGTTCTTC.

The chain has TRBV18 and TRBJ1-5; D might be TRBD1 (6 bases). CDR3 size: 16 residues. The germline CDR1 and CDR2 sequences are KGHSH and LQKENI. Trimming removed 4 bases at V and 7 bases at J, with 20 bases between. The CDR3 protein is CASSLRGWTDGQPQHF. CDR3 DNA sequence: TGTGCCAGCTCACTTAGAGGGTGGACAGACGGGCAGCCCCAGCATTTT.

This clone was detected only a few times. The same CDR3 is also encoded by other DNA sequences in this sample. The rearrangement joins TRBV20-1 to TRBJ2-1; 7 bases match TRBD2. Germline CDR1 is DFQATT and CDR2 is SNEGSKA (reference sequence). The CDR3 is 12 amino acids. Trimming at V came to 3 bases and at J to 7 bases, leaving 3 bases not matched to a gene. The CDR3 here is CSASGTTNEQFF. DNA of the CDR3: TGCAGTGCTAGTGGGACTACTAATGAGCAGTTCTTC.

The chain uses TRBV28 and TRBJ1-1, with 7 bases lining up with TRBD1. There are 15 residues in the CDR3. Germline CDR1 and CDR2: MDHEN and SYDVKM. Losses at the gene ends were 7 bases for V and 4 bases for J; bases not matched to a gene: 12. Here the CDR3 DNA reads TGTGCCAGCATCATGGGCCCAGGGGGGAGCACTGAAGCTTTCTTT. Residues: CASIMGPGGSTEAFF.

The chain employs TRBV10-3 and TRBJ2-2; 7 bases match TRBD1. The CDR3 has 15 residues. Germline V gene sequence: CDR1 ENHRY, CDR2 SYGVKD. J gave up 1 base and V 2 bases, and 1 base lay outside the gene matches. DNA of the CDR3: TGTGCCATCAGTGAGGGGACAGTGAACACCGGGGAGCTGTTTTTT. Translating gives CAISEGTVNTGELFF.

V is TRBV6-5 and J is TRBJ2-3, with D perhaps matching TRBD2 (6 bases). V shed 2 bases and J shed 1 base, with 13 bases lying between them. CDR1 and CDR2 (germline): MNHEY, SVGAGI. The CDR3 contains 16 residues. For the CDR3, the DNA is TGTGCCAGCAGTTACACCGGGACTTTGGGCACAGATACGCAGTATTTT. Translated: CASSYTGTLGTDTQYF.

The chain is built from TRBV19 and TRBJ2-7; TRBD2 matches at 12 bases. Germline CDR1 LNHDA, CDR2 SQIVND (reference sequence). The CDR3 is 15 residues long. Unmatched junction bases numbered 8, after V lost 6 bases and J lost 5 bases. CDR3 in amino acids: CASSQTSGSIDEQYF. CDR3 DNA sequence: TGTGCCAGTAGCCAGACTAGCGGGAGTATCGACGAGCAGTACTTC.